Below are 11 T cell receptor beta chains sequenced from a single sample in a study of CD8+ T cells in alopecia areata. cDNA reverse transcribed from extracted RNA served as the sequencing template. Measured with immunoSEQ multiplex PCR; TCRdb has only the in-frame clones, and not every one. The sample lists about 200,000 clones, more than 30% seen once, with 0.4% to 0.55% in the top ten. The treatment here: oral pan-JAK inhibitor, 5-10 mg twice daily. The sample consisted of CD4+ T cells sorted from blood, taken at roughly week 30, from a patient treated with tofacitinib. These TCRs come from a human donor with alopecia areata.

The genes are TRBV19 and TRBJ2-2, with D hard to call. The CDR3 runs to 13 residues. V was shortened by 7 bases and J by 4 bases, with 10 bases between the two germline ends. Germline V gene data show CDR1 as LNHDA and CDR2 as SQIVND (reference sequence). CDR3 DNA sequence: TGTGCCAGTAAGAATTCGGGCACCGGGGAGCTGTTTTTT. Residues: CASKNSGTGELFF. Full variable domain (missing parts from reference TRBV19 and TRBJ2-2): DGGITQSPKYLFRKEGQNVTLSCEQNLNHDAMYWYRQDPGQGLRLIYYSQIVNDFQKGDIAEGYSVSREKKESFPLTVTSAQKNPTAFYLCASKNSGTGELFFGEGSRLTVL.

This chain uses TRBV5-6 with TRBJ2-1, with D perhaps matching TRBD1 (5 bases). The germline V gene encodes CDR1 SGHDT and CDR2 YYEEEE. The CDR3 sequence is 16 residues long. Trimming shortened V by 0 bases and J by 0 bases, and 10 bases separated the two germline ends. The CDR3 coding sequence is TGTGCCAGCAGCTTGGAAATAGGGGCCTCCTACAATGAGCAGTTCTTC. As protein: CASSLEIGASYNEQFF.

This clone has more than one count but fewer than ten. The genes are TRBV30 and TRBJ1-4; D remains ambiguous. CDR1 GTSNPN and CDR2 SVGIG come from the germline V gene (reference sequence). The CDR3 runs 13 residues. Trimming took off 0 bases at V and 8 bases at J, with 10 bases between the two ends. Here the CDR3 DNA reads TGTGCCTGGAGTGTCATCCTCGACGAAAAACTGTTTTTT. This codes for CAWSVILDEKLFF.

This clone turned up a few times. This sequence joins TRBV5-1 and TRBJ2-5; 8 nucleotides line up with TRBD1. This CDR3 contains 16 residues. J lost 4 bases, V lost 4 bases, and 12 bases had no gene match. Per the germline V gene, CDR1 is SGHRS and CDR2 is YFSETQ. The CDR3 sequence: CASSRKTGGSRETQYF. DNA for the CDR3: TGCGCCAGCAGCCGTAAAACAGGGGGGAGCAGAGAGACCCAGTACTTC.

V is TRBV9 and J is TRBJ1-1; D is unclear. The CDR3 extends over 13 amino acids. Deletions cut 4 bases from V and 2 bases from J, with 9 bases between. Germline V gene sequence: CDR1 SGDLS, CDR2 YYNGEE. CDR3 protein: CASSPPGNTEAFF. In DNA, the CDR3 is TGTGCCAGCAGCCCCCCGGGTAACACTGAAGCTTTCTTT.

This clone was seen a handful of times. Written as DNA, the CDR3 is TGTGCCGGAAGGTTTAGGACTAGCGCACCCTCTAGCACAGATACGCAGTATTTT. This gives the protein CAGRFRTSAPSSTDTQYF. V gene TRBV30 combines with J gene TRBJ2-3, with 9 bases aligning to TRBD2. The CDR3 has 18 residues. Per germline, CDR1 GTSNPN and CDR2 SVGIG (reference sequence). Losses at the gene ends were 8 bases for V and 0 bases for J; bases not matched to a gene: 18.

This clone occurred a few times. The chain is built from TRBV29-1 and TRBJ2-7; the D gene is possibly TRBD2 (5 bases). V dropped 4 bases and J dropped 3 bases, with 13 bases sitting between them. Germline loops: CDR1 SQVTM, CDR2 ANQGSEA. The CDR3 covers 13 residues. Here the CDR3 reads CSVGAKRHYEQYF. The CDR3 nucleotides are TGCAGCGTTGGTGCGAAGCGGCACTACGAGCAGTACTTC.

The V gene is TRBV30, the J gene TRBJ2-3, with D possibly being TRBD2 (5 bases). CDR1 GTSNPN and CDR2 SVGIG come from the germline V gene (reference sequence). The length of the CDR3 is 14 residues. V was cut by 3 bases and J by 0 bases, with 10 bases left in between. CDR3 DNA: TGTGCCTGGAGGCGGGTTTCTAGCACAGATACGCAGTATTTT. Translation: CAWRRVSSTDTQYF.

This clone was observed a handful of times. The chain is built from TRBV6-5 and TRBJ2-2; TRBD1 matches 7 bases. In germline, CDR1 is MNHEY, CDR2 SVGAGI. The CDR3 loop spans 12 amino acids. V lost 10 bases to trimming and J lost 7 bases; unmatched junction nucleotides: 6. Written as DNA, the CDR3 is TGTGCCACCAGGGGGAACCTCGGGGAGCTGTTTTTT. It specifies CATRGNLGELFF.

This rearrangement joins TRBV2 to TRBJ1-1; no firm D call. Trimming removed 7 bases at V and 0 bases at J, with 12 bases between. CDR3 length: 14 amino acids. Germline CDR1 SNHLY, CDR2 FYNNEI. CDR3 residues: CASTFWQMNTEAFF. As DNA, the CDR3 is TGTGCCAGCACCTTCTGGCAGATGAACACTGAAGCTTTCTTT.

The V and J genes are TRBV19 and TRBJ2-1, with 8 bases aligning to TRBD1. This CDR3 contains 16 residues. CDR1 and CDR2 (germline): LNHDA, SQIVND (reference sequence). The junction had 7 bases not matched to a gene; V was cut back by 3 bases and J by 3 bases. The CDR3 nucleotides are TGTGCCAGTAGTATCGGCAGGGGGCGAATCTACAATGAGCAGTTCTTC. Translating it yields CASSIGRGRIYNEQFF. The complete variable domain, with remaining parts taken from reference TRBV19 and TRBJ2-1, reads DGGITQSPKYLFRKEGQNVTLSCEQNLNHDAMYWYRQDPGQGLRLIYYSQIVNDFQKGDIAEGYSVSREKKESFPLTVTSAQKNPTAFYLCASSIGRGRIYNEQFFGPGTRLTVL.